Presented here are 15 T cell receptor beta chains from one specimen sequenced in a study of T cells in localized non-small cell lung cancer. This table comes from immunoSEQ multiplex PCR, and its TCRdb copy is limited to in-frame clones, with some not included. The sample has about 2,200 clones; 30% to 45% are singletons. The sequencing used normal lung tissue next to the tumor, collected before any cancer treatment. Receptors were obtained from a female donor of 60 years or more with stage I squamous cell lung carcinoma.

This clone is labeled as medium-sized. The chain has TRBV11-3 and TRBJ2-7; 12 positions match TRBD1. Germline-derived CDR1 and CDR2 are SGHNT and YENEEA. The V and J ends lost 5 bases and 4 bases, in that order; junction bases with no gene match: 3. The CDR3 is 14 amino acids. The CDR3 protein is CASSPGQGAYEQYF. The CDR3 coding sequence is TGTGCCAGCAGCCCGGGACAGGGGGCTTACGAGCAGTACTTC.

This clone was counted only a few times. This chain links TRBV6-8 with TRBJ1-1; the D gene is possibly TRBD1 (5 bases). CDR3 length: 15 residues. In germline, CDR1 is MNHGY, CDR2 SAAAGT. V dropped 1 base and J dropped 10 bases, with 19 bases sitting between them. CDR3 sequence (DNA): TGTGCCAGCAGTTACTATCCCGGACAAGATTTGGCAGCTTTCTTT. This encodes CASSYYPGQDLAAFF.

CDR3 sequence: CASSFQPGLSYNEQFF. The CDR3 DNA reads TGTGCCAGCAGTTTTCAACCGGGACTATCTTACAATGAGCAGTTCTTC. The V and J genes are TRBV6-8 and TRBJ2-1; 7 nucleotides align to TRBD2. Germline trimming cut 4 bases from V and 4 bases from J; bases unmatched to any gene: 10. This CDR3 spans 16 amino acids. Germline values: CDR1 MNHGY, CDR2 SAAAGT.

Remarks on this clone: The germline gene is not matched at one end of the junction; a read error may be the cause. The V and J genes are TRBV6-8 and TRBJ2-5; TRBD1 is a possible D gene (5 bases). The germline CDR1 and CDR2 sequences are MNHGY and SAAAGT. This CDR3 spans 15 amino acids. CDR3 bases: TGTGCCAGCAGTTTCCAGGGTTTAGGTCAAGAGACCCAATACTTC. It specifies CASSFQGLGQETQYF.

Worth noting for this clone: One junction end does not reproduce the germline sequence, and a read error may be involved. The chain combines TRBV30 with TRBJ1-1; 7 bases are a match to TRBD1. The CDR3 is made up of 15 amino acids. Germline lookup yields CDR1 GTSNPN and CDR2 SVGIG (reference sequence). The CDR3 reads CAWSIHVDRNTEVFF. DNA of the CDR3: TGTGCCTGGAGTATACATGTGGACAGGAACACTGAAGTTTTCTTT.

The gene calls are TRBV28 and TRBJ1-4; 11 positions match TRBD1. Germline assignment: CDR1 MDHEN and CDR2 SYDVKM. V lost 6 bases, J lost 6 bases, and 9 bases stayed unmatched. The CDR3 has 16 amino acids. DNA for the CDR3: TGTGCCAGCAGCCGGGACAGGGGGTTTGGGGATGAAAAACTGTTTTTT. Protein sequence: CASSRDRGFGDEKLFF. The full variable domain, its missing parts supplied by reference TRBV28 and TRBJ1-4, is DVKVTQSSRYLVKRTGEKVFLECVQDMDHENMFWYRQDPGLGLRLIYFSYDVKMKEKGDIPEGYSVSREKKERFSLILESASTNQTSMYLCASSRDRGFGDEKLFFGSGTQLSVL.

CDR3 nucleotide sequence: TGCAGCGTTGGGGTGACAGGGCCCGGGGGGTATGGCTACACCTTC. Encoded protein: CSVGVTGPGGYGYTF. J is TRBJ1-2 and V is TRBV29-1; 7 bases match TRBD1. Germline V lookup: CDR1 SQVTM, CDR2 ANQGSEA. V shed 4 bases and J 5 bases; nucleotides not matched to a gene: 13. This CDR3 has 15 amino acids.

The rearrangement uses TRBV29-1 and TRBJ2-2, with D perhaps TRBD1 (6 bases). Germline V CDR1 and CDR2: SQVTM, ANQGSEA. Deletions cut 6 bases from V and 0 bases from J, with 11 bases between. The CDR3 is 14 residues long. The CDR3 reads CSVRTVSNTGELFF. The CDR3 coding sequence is TGCAGCGTCCGGACAGTTTCGAACACCGGGGAGCTGTTTTTT.

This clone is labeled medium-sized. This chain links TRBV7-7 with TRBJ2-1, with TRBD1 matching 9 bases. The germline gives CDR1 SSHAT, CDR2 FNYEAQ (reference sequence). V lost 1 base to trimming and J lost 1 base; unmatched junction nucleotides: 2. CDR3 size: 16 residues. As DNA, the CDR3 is TGTGCCAGCAGCTTAGGAGACAGGGGGTCCTACAATGAGCAGTTCTTC. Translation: CASSLGDRGSYNEQFF.

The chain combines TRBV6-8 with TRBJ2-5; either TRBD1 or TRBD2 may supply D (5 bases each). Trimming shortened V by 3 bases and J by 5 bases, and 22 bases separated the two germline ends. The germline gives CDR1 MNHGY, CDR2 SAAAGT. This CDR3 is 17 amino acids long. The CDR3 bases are TGTGCCAGCAGTTATGAGGGCCCTTACGGGACCCAGGAGACCCAGTACTTC. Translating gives CASSYEGPYGTQETQYF.

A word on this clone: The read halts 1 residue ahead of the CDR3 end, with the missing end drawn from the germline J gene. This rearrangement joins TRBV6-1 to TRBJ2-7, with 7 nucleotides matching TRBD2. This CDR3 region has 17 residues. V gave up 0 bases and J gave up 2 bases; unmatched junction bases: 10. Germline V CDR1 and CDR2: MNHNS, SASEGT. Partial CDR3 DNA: TGTGCCAGCAGTGAAGCTATAGCGGGCATACTTCCCTACGAGCAGTAC. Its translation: CASSEAIAGILPYEQY. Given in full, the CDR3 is CASSEAIAGILPYEQYF.

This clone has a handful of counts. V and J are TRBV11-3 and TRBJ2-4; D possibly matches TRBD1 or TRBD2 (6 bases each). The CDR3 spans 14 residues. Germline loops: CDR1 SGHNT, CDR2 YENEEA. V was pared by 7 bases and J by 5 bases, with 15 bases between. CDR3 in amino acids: CASTPLRGENIQYF. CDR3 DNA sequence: TGTGCCAGCACCCCCTTGAGGGGGGAAAACATTCAGTACTTC.

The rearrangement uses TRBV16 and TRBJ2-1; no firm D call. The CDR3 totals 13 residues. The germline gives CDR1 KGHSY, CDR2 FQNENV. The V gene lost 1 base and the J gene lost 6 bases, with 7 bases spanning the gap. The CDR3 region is CASSQFKGNEQFF. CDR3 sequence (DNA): TGTGCCAGCAGCCAATTCAAGGGCAATGAGCAGTTCTTC.

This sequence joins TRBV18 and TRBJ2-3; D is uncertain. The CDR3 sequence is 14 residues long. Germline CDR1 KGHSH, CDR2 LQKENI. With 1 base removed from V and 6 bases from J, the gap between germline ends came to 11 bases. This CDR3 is CASSPQSGQDTQYF. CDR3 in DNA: TGTGCCAGCTCACCACAGTCAGGTCAGGATACGCAGTATTTT.

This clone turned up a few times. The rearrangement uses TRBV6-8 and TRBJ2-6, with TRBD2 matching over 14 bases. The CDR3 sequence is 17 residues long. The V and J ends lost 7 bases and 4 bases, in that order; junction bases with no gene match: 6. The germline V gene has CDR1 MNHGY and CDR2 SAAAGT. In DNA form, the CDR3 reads TGTGCCAGCAAGGGGACTAGCGGGGGCACGGGGGCCAACGTCCTGACTTTC. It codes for CASKGTSGGTGANVLTF.